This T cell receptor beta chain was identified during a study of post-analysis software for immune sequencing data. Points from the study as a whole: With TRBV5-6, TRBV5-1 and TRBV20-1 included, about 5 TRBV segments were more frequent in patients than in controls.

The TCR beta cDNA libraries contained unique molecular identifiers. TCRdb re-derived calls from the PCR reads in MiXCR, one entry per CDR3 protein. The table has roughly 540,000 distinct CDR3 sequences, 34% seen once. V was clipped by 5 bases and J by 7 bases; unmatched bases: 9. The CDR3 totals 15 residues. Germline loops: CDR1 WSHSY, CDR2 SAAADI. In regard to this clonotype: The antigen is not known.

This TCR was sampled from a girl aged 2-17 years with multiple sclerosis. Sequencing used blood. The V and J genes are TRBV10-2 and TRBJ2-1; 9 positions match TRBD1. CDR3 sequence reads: CASSIQGALGNEQFF. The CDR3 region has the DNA TGCGCCAGCAGTATACAGGGGGCCCTCGGGAATGAGCAGTTCTTC.